Following are 7 T cell receptor beta chains from one sample sequenced in a study. TCRdb passed the RT-PCR reads through MiXCR, listing each CDR3 protein once. The sample lists 550,000 to 750,000 distinct CDR3 sequences, more than 13% occurring once. The sample comprised memory CD4+ T cells from blood. Receptors were obtained from a female donor in good health, serving as a healthy control.

The gene calls are TRBV5-4 and TRBJ2-2; possible D gene TRBD2, 5 bases. Trimming cost V 3 bases and J 7 bases, with 10 bases left between them. The CDR3 runs 13 residues. Germline V CDR1 and CDR2: SGHNT, YYREEE (reference sequence). CDR3 in DNA: TGTGCCAGCAGCTCGGACTTGGTCGGGGAGCTGTTTTTT. It codes for CASSSDLVGELFF.

A few counts support this clonotype. V gene TRBV29-1 combines with J gene TRBJ2-4; D is possibly TRBD1 (6 bases). The V end was cut by 6 bases, the J end by 5 bases, with 14 bases between. Germline V CDR1 and CDR2: SQVTM, ANQGSEA. The CDR3 consists of 13 residues. The CDR3 reads CSVRDQGQNIQYF. The CDR3 nucleotides are TGCAGCGTCCGGGACCAGGGGCAAAACATTCAGTACTTC. Full variable domain (remainder filled in from reference TRBV29-1 and TRBJ2-4): SAVISQKPSRDICQRGTSLTIQCQVDSQVTMMFWYRQQPGQSLTLIATANQGSEATYESGFVIDKFPISRPNLTFSTLTVSNMSPEDSSIYLCSVRDQGQNIQYFGAGTRLSVL.

The chain joins TRBV28 to TRBJ2-7; D not resolved. Germline V gene lookup returns CDR1 MDHEN and CDR2 SYDVKM. Trimming left V 8 bases short and J 4 bases short, with 12 bases between. The CDR3 is 12 residues long. For the CDR3, the DNA is TGTGCCAGCGCTTCGGGTATTTACGAGCAGTACTTC. Translating it yields CASASGIYEQYF. The full variable domain, its missing parts supplied by reference TRBV28 and TRBJ2-7, is DVKVTQSSRYLVKRTGEKVFLECVQDMDHENMFWYRQDPGLGLRLIYFSYDVKMKEKGDIPEGYSVSREKKERFSLILESASTNQTSMYLCASASGIYEQYFGPGTRLTVT.

The V and J genes are TRBV7-3 and TRBJ1-4, with 8 bases matching TRBD1. Germline CDR1 SGHTA, CDR2 FQGTGA. V lost 2 bases, J lost 8 bases, and 10 bases stayed unmatched. The CDR3 is 16 residues long. The CDR3 protein is CASSLRGQGDGEKLFF. CDR3 DNA: TGTGCCAGCAGCTTACGAGGACAGGGTGACGGGGAAAAACTGTTTTTT.

This clonotype has ten or more counts. The chain uses TRBV20-1 and TRBJ1-5; 9 bases are shared with TRBD1. The trim removed 1 base at V and 7 bases at J, leaving 5 bases unmatched. Germline V gene lookup returns CDR1 DFQATT and CDR2 SNEGSKA (reference sequence). This CDR3 is built from 14 residues. CDR3 sequence reads: CSARGDRGGQPQHF. The CDR3 coding sequence is TGCAGTGCTAGAGGAGACAGGGGGGGACAGCCCCAGCATTTT.

The V call is TRBV12-3 or TRBV12-4, the J call TRBJ1-5, with a tentative D call TRBD1 (6 bases). The CDR3 is 14 residues long. V lost 7 bases, J lost 9 bases, and 19 bases lay in between. The CDR3 sequence: CASTTAAGETPQHF. For the CDR3, the DNA is TGTGCCAGCACGACTGCCGCAGGGGAGACGCCCCAGCATTTT.

The rearrangement uses TRBV28 and TRBJ2-7; 11 nucleotides agree with TRBD2. The junction had 5 bases not matched to a gene; V was cut back by 2 bases and J by 2 bases. The CDR3 covers 16 residues. Germline loops: CDR1 MDHEN, CDR2 SYDVKM. As DNA, the CDR3 is TGTGCCAGCAGTTTACTTGGGACTAGCGGAGCCTACGAGCAGTACTTC. Its translation: CASSLLGTSGAYEQYF.